This T cell receptor (beta chain) came from a study of T cell responses to AZD1222 COVID-19 vaccine. A word on this clone: Its matching antigen is unknown.

Profiling relied on immunoSEQ multiplex PCR, and the TCRdb table lists in-frame clones only, not all of them. The repertoire holds roughly 140,000 clones, with approximately 88% as singletons. Study findings and constraints: Per reports, nearly half of all spike-specific TCRs target regions that are unmutated in variants. At study baseline, merely roughly 6 AZD1222 recipients were seropositive. The breadth and depth of Spike-specific TCRs increased once two AZD1222 doses had been given. Donors were largely white British and mainly female; clonal diversity was possibly underestimated.

CDR1 is LGHDT, CDR2 YNNKEL, per germline (reference sequence). This CDR3 comprises 15 residues. V lost 4 bases to trimming and J lost 7 bases; unmatched junction nucleotides: 4. This clonotype originated in an adult in good health. Sequences were derived from peripheral blood, sampled on day 0 of MenACWY control vaccination. J is TRBJ1-6 and V is TRBV3-1 (or the pseudogene TRBV3-2), with 10 positions matching TRBD1. CDR3 protein: CASSLRTGGNSPLHF. The CDR3 coding sequence is TGTGCCAGCAGCCTCCGGACAGGGGGGAATTCACCCCTCCACTTT.